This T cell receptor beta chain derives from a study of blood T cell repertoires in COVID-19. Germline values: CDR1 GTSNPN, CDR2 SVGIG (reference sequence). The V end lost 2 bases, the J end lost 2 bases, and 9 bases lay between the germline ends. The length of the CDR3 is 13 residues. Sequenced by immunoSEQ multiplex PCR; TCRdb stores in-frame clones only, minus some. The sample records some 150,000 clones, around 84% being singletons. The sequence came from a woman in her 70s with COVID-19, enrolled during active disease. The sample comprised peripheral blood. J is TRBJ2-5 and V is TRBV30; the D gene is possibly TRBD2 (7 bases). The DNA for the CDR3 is TGTGCCTGGAGTCGGGGGGCACAAGAGACCCAGTACTTC. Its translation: CAWSRGAQETQYF.